This TCR beta chain was captured by sequencing in a study of spatial heterogeneity in lung cancer (dated by TCRdb to the late 2010s). For context, the study as a whole: Beta-chain transcripts were consistently detected in greater numbers than alpha-chain transcripts, which likely reflects a higher abundance of beta-chain transcripts. In the raw uncorrected reads, each unique combination of TCR and UMI appeared more than ten times on average. In non-small cell lung cancer, the study made a quantitative comparison of TCR alpha and beta repertoires among multiple tumor regions, matched nontumor lung and blood. Nonsynonymous mutation counts, determined by whole-exome sequencing of tumor tissue, were related to features of the TCR repertoire. Both alpha and beta chains were TCR-sequenced in samples taken at surgery, namely 220 tumor regions, around 61 matched nontumor lung samples and 56 PBMC samples.

The time point label for this specimen denotes: sample taken at primary tumor resection. Whole RNA extracted from tumor and nontumor lung tissue, or from cryopreserved PBMC samples, was used for TCR sequencing without cell sorting. Samples were obtained from about 69 patients with early-stage, untreated non-small cell lung cancer from the lung TRACERx cohort. Only patients with enough RNA available from two or more tumor regions were chosen for TCR sequencing. The method was 5' RACE. The reads were generated on a NextSeq 500. The TCR library protocol attached a unique molecular identifier to each TCR cDNA molecule to allow correction of PCR and sequencing errors. The paper's processing steps were these. Decombinator tools were used for TCR identification, UMI-based error correction and CDR3 extraction. Expanded TCRs were defined as those above a frequency of 2 per 1,000, corresponding to the top 1% of the tumor frequency distribution. Each repertoire was subsampled 100 times to 5,000 TCRs, after which Renyi diversity was computed with the R vegan package. CDR3 similarity networks were constructed using string-kernel similarity of amino acid triplets, with links drawn between CDR3s whose pairwise similarity was above 0.82. Starting from the raw public reads, TCRdb applied fastp trimming at Q25, assembled clones with MiXCR and retained in-frame beta chains. One record per CDR3 amino acid sequence lists the most common genes and DNA. These V and J calls are TCRdb output, not the study's own analysis. The sample yields 15,000 or so distinct CDR3 sequences; 14% were counted once. Of the sample, 35% to 40% falls within the top ten clones.

This clonotype occurred a few times. Its antigen is still unknown. The germline gene is not matched at one end of the junction; a read error may be the cause. Study-level results and caveats: Ubiquitous expanded tumor TCRs showed up in blood more often at tumor resection than at routine follow-up. Confirming at a functional level the hypothesis that regional TCRs recognize regional mutations was considered to require additional single-cell paired TCR alpha and beta sequencing.

CDR1 and CDR2 are drawn from the germline V gene (reference sequence): DFQATT, SNEGSKA. The cysteine opens and the phenylalanine closes a CDR3 of 11 amino acids. Only the CDR3 DNA is retained, 33 bases long and in frame from the first base. The source was PBMCs, collected at surgery. This receptor chain uses TRBV20-1 and TRBJ1-1, with no confident D gene call. The receptor's source is a male donor with early-stage non-small cell lung cancer. The DNA sequence is TGCAGTGCTAGCGACAACCTAGAAGTCCCATTT. This codes for CSASDNLEVPF.